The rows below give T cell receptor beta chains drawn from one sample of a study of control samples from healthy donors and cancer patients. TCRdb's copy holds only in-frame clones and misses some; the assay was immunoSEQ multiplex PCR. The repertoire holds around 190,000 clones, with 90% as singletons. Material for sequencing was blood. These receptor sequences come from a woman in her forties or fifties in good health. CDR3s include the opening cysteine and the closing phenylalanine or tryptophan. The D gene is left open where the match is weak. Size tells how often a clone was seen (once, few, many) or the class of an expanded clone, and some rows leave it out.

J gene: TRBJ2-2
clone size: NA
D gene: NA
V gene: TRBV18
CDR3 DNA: TGTGCCAGCTCACCACCGAAAGCCCCGCTAGCCGGGGAGCTGTTTTTT
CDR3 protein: CASSPPKAPLAGELFF

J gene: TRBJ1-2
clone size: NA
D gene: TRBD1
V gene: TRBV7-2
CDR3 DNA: TGTGCCAGCAGCTCCCAGGGGGGGGAGGGCTGCACCTTC
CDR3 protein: CASSSQGGEGCTF

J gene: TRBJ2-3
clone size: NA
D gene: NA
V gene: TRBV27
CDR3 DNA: TGTGCCAGCAGTTTAGGGGCCAGAAGGTATACGCAGTATTTT
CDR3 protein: CASSLGARRYTQYF

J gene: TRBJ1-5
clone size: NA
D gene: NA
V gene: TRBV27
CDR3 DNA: TGTGCCAGCAGTTTATTAGGCTCAGGGTTGCGCAATCAGCCCCAGCATTTT
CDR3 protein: CASSLLGSGLRNQPQHF

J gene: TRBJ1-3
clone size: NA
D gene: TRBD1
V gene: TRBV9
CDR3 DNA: TGTGCCAGCAGCGTAGATCAGACAGGGGGAGGAAACACCATATATTTT
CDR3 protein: CASSVDQTGGGNTIYF

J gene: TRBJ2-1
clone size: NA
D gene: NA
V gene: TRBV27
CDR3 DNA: TGTGCCAGCAGTTCCCCGTGGGTCGGCTCCTACAATGAGCAGTTCTTC
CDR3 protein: CASSSPWVGSYNEQFF

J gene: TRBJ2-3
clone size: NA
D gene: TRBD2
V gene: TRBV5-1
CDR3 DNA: TGCGCCAGCACCGAGCGGGAGCCGGACACAGATACGCAGTATTTT
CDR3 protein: CASTEREPDTDTQYF

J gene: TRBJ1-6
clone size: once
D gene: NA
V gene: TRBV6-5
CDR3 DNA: TGTGCCAGCCGGGATTGGGGGTTAGCCCTCCACTTT
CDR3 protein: CASRDWGLALHF

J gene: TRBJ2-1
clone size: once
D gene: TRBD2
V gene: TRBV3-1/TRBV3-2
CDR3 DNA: TGTGCCAGCAGCCTAGCGGGAGTATCCTCCTACAATGAGCAGTTCTTC
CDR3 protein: CASSLAGVSSYNEQFF

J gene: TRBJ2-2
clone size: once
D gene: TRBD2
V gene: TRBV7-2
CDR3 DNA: TGTGCCAGCAGCTTAGCCGCCGGACTAGCCGGGGAGCTGTTTTTT
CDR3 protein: CASSLAAGLAGELFF

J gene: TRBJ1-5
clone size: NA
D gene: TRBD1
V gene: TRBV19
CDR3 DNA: TGTGCCAGTAGCCTAATTGCGACAGGGCACAATCAGCCCCAGCATTTT
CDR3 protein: CASSLIATGHNQPQHF

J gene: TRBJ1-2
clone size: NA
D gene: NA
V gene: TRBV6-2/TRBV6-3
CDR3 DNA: TGTGCCAGCAGTTACTCGCCGGTGAACTATGGCTACACCTTC
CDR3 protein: CASSYSPVNYGYTF

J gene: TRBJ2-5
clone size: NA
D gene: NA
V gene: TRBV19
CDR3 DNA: TGTGCCAGTAATAGAAACTTCCAAGAGACCCAGTACTTC
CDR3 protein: CASNRNFQETQYF

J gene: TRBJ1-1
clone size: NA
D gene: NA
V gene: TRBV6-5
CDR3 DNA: TGTGCCAGCAGTCCAGAGTCGAGGCTGGCCACTGAAGCTTTCTTT
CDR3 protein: CASSPESRLATEAFF

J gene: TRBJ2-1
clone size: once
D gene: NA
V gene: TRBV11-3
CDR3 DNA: TGTGCCAGCAGCTCTAGGGGGGATGAGCAGTTCTTC
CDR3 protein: CASSSRGDEQFF

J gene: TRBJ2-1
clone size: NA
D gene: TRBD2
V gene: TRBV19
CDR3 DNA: TGTGCCACAGGGGCTAGCGGGTCAGGTGTTGAGCAGTTCTTC
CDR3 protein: CATGASGSGVEQFF

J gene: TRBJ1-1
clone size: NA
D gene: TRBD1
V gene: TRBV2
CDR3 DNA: TGTGCCAGCCCTTCGACAGGGGATGAAGCTTTCTTT
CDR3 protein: CASPSTGDEAFF

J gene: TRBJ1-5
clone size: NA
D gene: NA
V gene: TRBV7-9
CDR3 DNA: TGTGCCAGCAGCTTACGGGGGACCAATCAGCCCCAGCATTTT
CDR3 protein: CASSLRGTNQPQHF

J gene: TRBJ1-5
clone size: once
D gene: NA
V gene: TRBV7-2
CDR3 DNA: TGTGCCAGCAGCCATGGATGGACCAATCAGCCCCAGCATTTT
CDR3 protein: CASSHGWTNQPQHF

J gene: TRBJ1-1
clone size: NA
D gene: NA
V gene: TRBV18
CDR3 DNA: TGTGCCAGCTCTCTCGACACGTCGGAAGCTTTCTTT
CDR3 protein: CASSLDTSEAFF

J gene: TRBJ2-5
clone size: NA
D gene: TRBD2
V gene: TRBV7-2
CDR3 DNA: TGTGCCAGCAGCCCACCTCGACTAGCACTGATGGAGACCCAGTACTTC
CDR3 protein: CASSPPRLALMETQYF

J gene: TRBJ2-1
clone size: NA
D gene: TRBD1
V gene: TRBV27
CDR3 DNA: TGTGCCAGCAGTTTAAGGTTGGGGACAGTTAAGCAGTTCTTC
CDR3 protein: CASSLRLGTVKQFF

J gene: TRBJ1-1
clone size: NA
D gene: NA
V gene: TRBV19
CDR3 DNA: TGTGCCAGCAAGGGTTCGCCGAACACTGAAGCTTTCTTT
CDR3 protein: CASKGSPNTEAFF

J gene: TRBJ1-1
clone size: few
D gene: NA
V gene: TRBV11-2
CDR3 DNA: TGTGCCAGCAGCTCCCGGACAGTTCAGGGGACTGAAGCTTTCTTT
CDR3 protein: CASSSRTVQGTEAFF

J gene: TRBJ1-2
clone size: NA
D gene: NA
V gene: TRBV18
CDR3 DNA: TGTGCCAGCTCACCTATTGGGGTTAACTATGGCTACACCTTC
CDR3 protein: CASSPIGVNYGYTF

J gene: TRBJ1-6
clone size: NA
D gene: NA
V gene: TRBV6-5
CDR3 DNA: TGTGCCAGCACTCCCGGTGGGTCCTATAATTCACCCCTCCACTTT
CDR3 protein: CASTPGGSYNSPLHF

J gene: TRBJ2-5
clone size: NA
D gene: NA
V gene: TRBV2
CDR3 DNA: TGTGCCAGCAGTGAAGCGGGGGTGGGACAAGAGACCCAGTACTTC
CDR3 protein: CASSEAGVGQETQYF

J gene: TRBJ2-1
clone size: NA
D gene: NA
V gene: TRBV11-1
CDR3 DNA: TGTGCCAGTAACAGGGACCACTACAATGAGCAGTTCTTC
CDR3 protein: CASNRDHYNEQFF

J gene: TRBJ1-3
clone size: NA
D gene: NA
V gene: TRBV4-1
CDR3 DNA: TGCGCCAGCAGCCCGCCCGGAGGGGCAGGGGGAAACACCATATATTTT
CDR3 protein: CASSPPGGAGGNTIYF

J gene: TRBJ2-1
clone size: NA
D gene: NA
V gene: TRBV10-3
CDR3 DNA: TGTGCCATCAGCGGACAGAATGAGCAGTTCTTC
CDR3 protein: CAISGQNEQFF

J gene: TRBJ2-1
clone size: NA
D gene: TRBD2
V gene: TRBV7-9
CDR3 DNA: TGTGCCAGCAGCGGGACCTGGACTAGCGGGGACAATGAGCAGTTCTTC
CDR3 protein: CASSGTWTSGDNEQFF

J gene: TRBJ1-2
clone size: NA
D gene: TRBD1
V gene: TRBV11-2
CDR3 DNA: TGTGCCAGCAGCCAAGGACAGGGGGGGACCTATGGCTACACCTTC
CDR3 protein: CASSQGQGGTYGYTF

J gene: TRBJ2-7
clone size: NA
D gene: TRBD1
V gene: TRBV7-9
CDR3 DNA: TGTGCCAGCAGCCTACAGGGGGCGCCCTACGAGCAGTACTTC
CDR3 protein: CASSLQGAPYEQYF

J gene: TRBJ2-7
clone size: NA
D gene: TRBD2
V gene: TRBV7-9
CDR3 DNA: TGTGCCAGCAGCAAACTAGCGGTTTACGAGCAGTACTTC
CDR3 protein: CASSKLAVYEQYF

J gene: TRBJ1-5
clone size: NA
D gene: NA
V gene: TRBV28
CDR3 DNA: TGTGCCAGCAGTTCTCTGGACAGACGCAAGACTTCCCACAATCAGCCCCAGCATTTT
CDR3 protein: CASSSLDRRKTSHNQPQHF

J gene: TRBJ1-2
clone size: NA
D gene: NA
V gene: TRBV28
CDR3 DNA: TGTGCCAGCAGCGAAGCAGGGGTGACACAGGGCTACACCTTC
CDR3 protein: CASSEAGVTQGYTF

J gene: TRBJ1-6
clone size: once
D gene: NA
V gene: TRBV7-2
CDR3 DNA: TGTGCCAGCAGCTTGCCGCAGCCACCCCTCCACTTT
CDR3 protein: CASSLPQPPLHF

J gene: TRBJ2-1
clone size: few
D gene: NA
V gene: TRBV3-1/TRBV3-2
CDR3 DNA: TGTGCCAGCAGCCAATACCAGGAGCAGTTCTTC
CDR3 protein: CASSQYQEQFF

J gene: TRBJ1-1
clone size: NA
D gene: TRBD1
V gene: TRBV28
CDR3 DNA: TGTGCCAGCAGTCCAGGGGGCGGAGGAACTGAAGCTTTCTTT
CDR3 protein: CASSPGGGGTEAFF

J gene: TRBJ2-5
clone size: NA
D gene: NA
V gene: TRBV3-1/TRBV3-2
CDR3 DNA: TGTGCCAGCAGGGCAAGCGGAGGAGGAGAGACCCAGTACTTC
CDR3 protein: CASRASGGGETQYF

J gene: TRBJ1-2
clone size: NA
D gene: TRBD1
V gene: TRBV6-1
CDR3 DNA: TGTGCCAGCAGTGAAGCGGGGGGACAGTCAAACTATGGCTACACCTTC
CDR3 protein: CASSEAGGQSNYGYTF

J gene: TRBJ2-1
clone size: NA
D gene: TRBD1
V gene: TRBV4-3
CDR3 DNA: TGCGCCAGCAGCCAAGATAACATCCAGGGGGCCTCCTACAATGAGCAGTTCTTC
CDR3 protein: CASSQDNIQGASYNEQFF

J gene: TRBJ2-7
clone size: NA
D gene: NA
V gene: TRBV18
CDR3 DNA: TGTGCCAGCGCAACAAGGGCTGAGCAGTACTTC
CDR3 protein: CASATRAEQYF

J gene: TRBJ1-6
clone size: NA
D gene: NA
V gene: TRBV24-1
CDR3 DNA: TGTGCCACCAGTGACTCTGGCGGGGTTCTCCTCCACTTT
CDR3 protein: CATSDSGGVLLHF

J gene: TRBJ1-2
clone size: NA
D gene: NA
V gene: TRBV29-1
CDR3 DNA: TGCAGCATAAGGGGCGGATCCTATGGCTACACCTTC
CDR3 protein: CSIRGGSYGYTF

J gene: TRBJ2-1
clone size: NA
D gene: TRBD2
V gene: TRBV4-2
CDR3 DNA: TGTGCCAGCAGCCAAACCGGGACTAGCGGGAACTATGAGCAGTTCTTC
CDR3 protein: CASSQTGTSGNYEQFF

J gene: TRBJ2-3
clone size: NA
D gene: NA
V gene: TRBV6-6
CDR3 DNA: TGTGCCAGCAGTTACTCGAGTTCCGATACGCAGTATTTT
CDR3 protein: CASSYSSSDTQYF

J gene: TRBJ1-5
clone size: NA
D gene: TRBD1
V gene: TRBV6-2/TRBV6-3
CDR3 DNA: TGTGCCAGCAGTTACCCCCGGGACAGACCTTCGAGCAATCAGCCCCAGCATTTT
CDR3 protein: CASSYPRDRPSSNQPQHF

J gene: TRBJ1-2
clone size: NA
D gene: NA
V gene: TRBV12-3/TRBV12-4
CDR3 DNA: TGTGCCAGCAGTCCGACAGGCGACTATGGCTACACCTTC
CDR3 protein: CASSPTGDYGYTF

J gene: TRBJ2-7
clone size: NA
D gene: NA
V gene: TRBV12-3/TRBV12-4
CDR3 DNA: TGTGCCCCGGGGTTCACCTACGAGCAGTACTTC
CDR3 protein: CAPGFTYEQYF

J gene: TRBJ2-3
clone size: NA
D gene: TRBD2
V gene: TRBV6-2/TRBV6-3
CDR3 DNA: TGTGCCAGCAGTCTACTAGCGGGGACTAGCACAGATACGCAGTATTTT
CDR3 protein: CASSLLAGTSTDTQYF

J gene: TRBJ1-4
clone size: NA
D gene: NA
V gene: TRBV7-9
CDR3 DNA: TGTGCCAGCAGCTTAAGAACGAACCTCGGCGAAAAACTGTTTTTT
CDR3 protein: CASSLRTNLGEKLFF

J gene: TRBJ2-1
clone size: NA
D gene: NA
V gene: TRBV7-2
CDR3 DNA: TGTGCCAGCAGCTTGGAGGCGCTCAGGGATTGGGTAGATGAGCAGTTCTTC
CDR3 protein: CASSLEALRDWVDEQFF

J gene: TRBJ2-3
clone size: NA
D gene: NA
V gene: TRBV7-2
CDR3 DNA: TGTGCCAGCAGCTTAGGGGGAGGGGGGACAGATACGCAGTATTTT
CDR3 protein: CASSLGGGGTDTQYF

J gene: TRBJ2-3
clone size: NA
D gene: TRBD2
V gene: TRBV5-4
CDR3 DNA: TGTGCCAGCAGCTTGTTAACGGGAGGTGCGATCACAGATACGCAGTATTTT
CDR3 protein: CASSLLTGGAITDTQYF

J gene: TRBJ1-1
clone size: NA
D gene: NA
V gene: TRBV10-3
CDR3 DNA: TGTGCCATCAGTGAGTATGGCAGGTCGAACACTGAAGCTTTCTTT
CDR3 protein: CAISEYGRSNTEAFF

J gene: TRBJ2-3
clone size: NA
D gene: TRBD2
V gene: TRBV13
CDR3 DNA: TGTGCCAGCAGCAAACTAGCGGGAGGGACAGATACGCAGTATTTT
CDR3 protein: CASSKLAGGTDTQYF

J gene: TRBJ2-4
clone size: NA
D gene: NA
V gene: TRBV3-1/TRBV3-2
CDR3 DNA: TGTGCCAGCAGCCCCGAAACGGCCCAAAACATTCAGTACTTC
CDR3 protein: CASSPETAQNIQYF

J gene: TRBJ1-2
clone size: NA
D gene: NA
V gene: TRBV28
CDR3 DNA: TGTGCCGTGTGGGGGAGGAACCGAGGCTACACCTTC
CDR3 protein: CAVWGRNRGYTF